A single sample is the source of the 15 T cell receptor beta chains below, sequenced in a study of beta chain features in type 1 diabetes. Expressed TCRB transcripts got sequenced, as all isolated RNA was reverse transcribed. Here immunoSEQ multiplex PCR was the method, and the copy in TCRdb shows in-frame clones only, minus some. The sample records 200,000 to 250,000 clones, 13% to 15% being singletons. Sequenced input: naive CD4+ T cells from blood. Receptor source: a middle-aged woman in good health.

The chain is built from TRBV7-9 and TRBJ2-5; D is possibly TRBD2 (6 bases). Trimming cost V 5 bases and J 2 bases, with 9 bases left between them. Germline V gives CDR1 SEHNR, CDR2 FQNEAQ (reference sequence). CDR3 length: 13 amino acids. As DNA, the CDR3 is TGTGCCAGCAGCCGAAGCGGGCAAGAGACCCAGTACTTC. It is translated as CASSRSGQETQYF.

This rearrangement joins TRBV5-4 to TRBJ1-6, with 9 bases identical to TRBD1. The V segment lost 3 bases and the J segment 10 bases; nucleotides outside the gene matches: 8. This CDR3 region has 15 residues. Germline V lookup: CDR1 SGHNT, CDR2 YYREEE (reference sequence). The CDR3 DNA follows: TGTGCCAGCAGCTCGCCGGGACAGGGCATGTCACCCCTCCACTTT. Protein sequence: CASSSPGQGMSPLHF.

CDR3 bases: TGTGCCACCAGCGGGGACATGAACACTGAAGCTTTCTTT. Protein product: CATSGDMNTEAFF. The V call is TRBV15, the J call TRBJ1-1, with D possibly TRBD1 on 6 matching bases. V shed 5 bases and J shed 0 bases, with 7 bases lying between them. The CDR3 loop spans 13 amino acids. CDR1 is LNHNV and CDR2 is YYDKDF in the germline V gene (reference sequence).

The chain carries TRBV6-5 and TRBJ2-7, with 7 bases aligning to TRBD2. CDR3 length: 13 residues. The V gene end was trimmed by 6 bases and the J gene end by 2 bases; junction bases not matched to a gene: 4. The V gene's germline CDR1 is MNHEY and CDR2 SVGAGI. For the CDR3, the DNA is TGTGCCAGCAGCCGCGCGGGGGCCTACGAGCAGTACTTC. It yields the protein CASSRAGAYEQYF.

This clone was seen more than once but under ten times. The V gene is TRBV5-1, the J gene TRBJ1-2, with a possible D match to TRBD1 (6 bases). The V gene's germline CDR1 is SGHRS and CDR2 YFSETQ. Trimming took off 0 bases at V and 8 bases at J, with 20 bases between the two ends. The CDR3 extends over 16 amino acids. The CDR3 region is CASSLAPQQGRGGYTF. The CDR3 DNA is TGCGCCAGCAGCTTGGCCCCACAACAGGGAAGGGGCGGCTACACCTTC.

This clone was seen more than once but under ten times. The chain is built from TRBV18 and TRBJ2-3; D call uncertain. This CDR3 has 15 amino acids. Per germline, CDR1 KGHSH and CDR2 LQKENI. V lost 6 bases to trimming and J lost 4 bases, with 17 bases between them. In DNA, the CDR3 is TGTGCCAGCTCCCTTGGCCCCGTGGCAGCAGATACGCAGTATTTT. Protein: CASSLGPVAADTQYF.

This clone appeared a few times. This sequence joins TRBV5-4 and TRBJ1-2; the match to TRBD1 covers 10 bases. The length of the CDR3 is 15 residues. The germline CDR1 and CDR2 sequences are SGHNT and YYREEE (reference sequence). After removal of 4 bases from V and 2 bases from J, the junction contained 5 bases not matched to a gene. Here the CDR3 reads CASSVGQGVNYGYTF. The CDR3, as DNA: TGTGCCAGCAGCGTCGGACAGGGGGTGAACTATGGCTACACCTTC.

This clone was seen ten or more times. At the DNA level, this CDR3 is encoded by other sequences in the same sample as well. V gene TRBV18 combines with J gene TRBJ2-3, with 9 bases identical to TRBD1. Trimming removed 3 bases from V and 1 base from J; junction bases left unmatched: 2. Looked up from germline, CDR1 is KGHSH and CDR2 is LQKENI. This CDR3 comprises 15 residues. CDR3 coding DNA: TGTGCCAGCTCACCGCGGGACAGGGGCACAGATACGCAGTATTTT. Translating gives CASSPRDRGTDTQYF.

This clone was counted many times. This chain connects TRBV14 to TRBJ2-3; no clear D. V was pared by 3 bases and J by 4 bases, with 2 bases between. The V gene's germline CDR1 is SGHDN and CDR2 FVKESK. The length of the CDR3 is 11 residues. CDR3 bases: TGTGCCAGCAGCCACGCAGATACGCAGTATTTT. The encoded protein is CASSHADTQYF.

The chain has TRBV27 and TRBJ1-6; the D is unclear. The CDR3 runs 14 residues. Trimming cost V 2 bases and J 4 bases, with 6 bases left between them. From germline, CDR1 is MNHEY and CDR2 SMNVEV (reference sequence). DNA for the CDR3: TGTGCCAGCAGTTTAGGGCAATATAATTCACCCCTCCACTTT. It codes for CASSLGQYNSPLHF.

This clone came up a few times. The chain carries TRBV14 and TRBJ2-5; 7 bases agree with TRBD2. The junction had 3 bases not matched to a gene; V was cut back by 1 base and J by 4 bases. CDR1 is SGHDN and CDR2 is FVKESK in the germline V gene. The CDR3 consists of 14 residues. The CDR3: CASSQVRGSETQYF. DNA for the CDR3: TGTGCCAGCAGCCAAGTGCGGGGGTCAGAGACCCAGTACTTC.

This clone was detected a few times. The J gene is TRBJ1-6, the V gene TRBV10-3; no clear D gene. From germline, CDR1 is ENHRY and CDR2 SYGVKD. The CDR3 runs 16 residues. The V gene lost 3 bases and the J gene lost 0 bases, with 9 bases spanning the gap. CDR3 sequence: CAISDLGSSYNSPLHF. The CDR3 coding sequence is TGTGCCATCAGTGACCTGGGCAGCTCCTATAATTCACCCCTCCACTTT.

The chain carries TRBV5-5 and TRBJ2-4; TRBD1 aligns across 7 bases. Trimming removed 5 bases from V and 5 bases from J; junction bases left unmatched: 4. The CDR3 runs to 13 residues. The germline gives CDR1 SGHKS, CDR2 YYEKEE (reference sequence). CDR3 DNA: TGTGCCAGCAGACAAACAGGGGAAAACATTCAGTACTTC. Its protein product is CASRQTGENIQYF. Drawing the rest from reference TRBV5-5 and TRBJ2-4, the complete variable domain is DAGVTQSPTHLIKTRGQQVTLRCSPISGHKSVSWYQQVLGQGPQFIFQYYEKEERGRGNFPDRFSARQFPNYSSELNVNALLLGDSALYLCASRQTGENIQYFGAGTRLSVL.

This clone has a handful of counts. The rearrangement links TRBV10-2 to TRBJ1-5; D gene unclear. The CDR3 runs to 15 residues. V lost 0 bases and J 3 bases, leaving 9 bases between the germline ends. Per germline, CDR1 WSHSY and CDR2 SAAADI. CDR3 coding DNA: TGCGCCAGCAGTGAGTCGGGAGGTTACAATCAGCCCCAGCATTTT. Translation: CASSESGGYNQPQHF.

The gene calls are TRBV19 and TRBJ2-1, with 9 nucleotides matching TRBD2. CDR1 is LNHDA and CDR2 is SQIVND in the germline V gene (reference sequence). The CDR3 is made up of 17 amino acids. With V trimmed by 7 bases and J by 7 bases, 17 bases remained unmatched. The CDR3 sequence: CASMVRGTTSGGNEQFF. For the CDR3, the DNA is TGTGCCAGTATGGTCCGAGGTACGACTAGCGGAGGGAATGAGCAGTTCTTC.